This TCR beta chain was identified in a study of OX40 agonist ivuxolimab in advanced cancers. Regarding the complete study: The costimulatory receptor OX40 (CD134) was targeted by ivuxolimab, a fully human IgG2 agonistic monoclonal antibody. Intravenous ivuxolimab was administered to patients every 2 weeks at six dose levels: 0.01, 0.1, 0.3, 1.5, 3 and 10 mg/kg. Among the 50 to 55 dose-escalation patients, some 19 had hepatocellular carcinoma, some 15 melanoma, 9 renal cell carcinoma and 9 head and neck cancer. A male proportion of under 85% and a mean age of around 60 years, ranging from roughly 23 to 80, were recorded for the dose-escalation cohort. Prior anti-PD-1, anti-PD-L1 or anti-CTLA-4 therapy was permitted, and 35% to 40% of dose-escalation patients had received checkpoint inhibitors. Partial responses occurred in three dose-escalation patients, of whom one had hepatocellular carcinoma and two had cutaneous melanoma. The point of sequencing TCRbeta in the periphery was to test whether ivuxolimab changed TCR sequence diversity and drove clonal T-cell expansion. The paper covers the monotherapy dose-escalation part of the phase I ivuxolimab trial, which included N of about 50 patients. The investigation overall reported the following: The antigen specificity of the clonally expanded peripheral T cells was not determined. After ivuxolimab, more expanded clones were found on average in CD8+ T cells than in CD4+ T cells. Low levels of normalized T-cell clonal expansion were also shown by some nonresponding patients. In the 0.1-3.0 mg/kg groups, partial responders were among the patients with the lowest normalized peripheral clonal expansion, particularly in CD8+ T cells. At doses of 0.1 to 3.0 mg/kg, clonal expansion of both CD4+ and CD8+ blood T cells was observed from baseline to week 6.

Patients with autoimmune disease history or receiving systemic immunosuppression were excluded from the trial. In every dose cohort, peripheral blood was drawn for TCR sequencing at baseline, cycle 4 day 1, and cycle 7 day 1. Samples were obtained from an open-label, multicenter, first-in-human phase I dose-escalation trial of ivuxolimab. Adults with locally advanced or metastatic melanoma, renal cell carcinoma, hepatocellular carcinoma or head and neck squamous cell carcinoma were enrolled in the trial. Before TCR sequencing, CD4+ T cells and CD8+ T cells from peripheral blood were sorted into separate populations. Genomic DNA was extracted from sorted cells for sequencing of the TCRbeta CDR3 region. The immunoSEQ Assay was used for sequencing of TCRbeta CDR3 regions. Not all clones reach the TCRdb copy of this immuneACCESS table, which keeps in-frame sequences only. Checked studies attribute under half of the gap to unresolved V genes and leave the rest unexplained. In all, the sample holds about 19,000 clones, and 65% to 85% of those were seen once. The top ten clones comprise approximately 10% of the sample.

On this clone itself: Its target antigen remains unknown. Within one base of it there is no much larger clone, and no base qualities were kept.

The V end gives up 5 bases and the J end 2 bases, leaving 8 bases in the junction not matched to a gene. Spanning cysteine to phenylalanine, the CDR3 consists of 17 amino acids. Left in the record is the CDR3 DNA by itself, 51 bases read in frame from the first base. Taken from the germline V gene (reference sequence), the CDR1 and CDR2 loops are SEHNR and FQNEAQ. The sequences come from CD4+ or CD8+ T cells sorted from blood, collected in a trial of the OX40 agonist ivuxolimab. This TCR derives from an adult with an advanced solid tumor such as melanoma, head and neck, liver or kidney cancer. The chain was built from TRBV7-9 and TRBJ2-3; 12 central nucleotides agree with TRBD2. The DNA is TGTGCCAGCAGCCGGGGACTAGCGGGTGCCCTCACAGATACGCAGTATTTT. This gives the protein CASSRGLAGALTDTQYF.